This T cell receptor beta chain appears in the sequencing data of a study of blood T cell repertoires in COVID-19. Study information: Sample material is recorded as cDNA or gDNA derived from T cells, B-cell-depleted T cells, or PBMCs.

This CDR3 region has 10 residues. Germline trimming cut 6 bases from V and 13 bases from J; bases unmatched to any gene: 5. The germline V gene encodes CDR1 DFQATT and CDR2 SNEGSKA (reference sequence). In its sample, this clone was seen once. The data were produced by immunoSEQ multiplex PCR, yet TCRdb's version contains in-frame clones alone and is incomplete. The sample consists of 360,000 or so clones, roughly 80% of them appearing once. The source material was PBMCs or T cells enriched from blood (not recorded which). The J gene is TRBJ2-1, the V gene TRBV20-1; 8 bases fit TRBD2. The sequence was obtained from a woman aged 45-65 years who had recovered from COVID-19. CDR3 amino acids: CSASAGDQFF. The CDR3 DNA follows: TGCAGTGCCTCAGCGGGGGACCAGTTCTTC.